The clone carrying this T cell receptor (beta chain) was detected a few times. This sample is part of a study of blood T cell repertoires in COVID-19. Study-level information: Acute-phase and convalescent COVID-19 samples originated in the United States, Italy and Spain. PBMCs, B-cell-depleted T cells, or T cells provided the cDNA or gDNA that made up the material.

V dropped 6 bases and J dropped 5 bases, with 14 bases sitting between them. The CDR3 extends over 14 amino acids. Germline assignment: CDR1 LNHDA and CDR2 SQIVND (reference sequence). As originally analysed: Reference gene primer amplification gave estimated nucleated cell counts. Clones were read by immunoSEQ multiplex PCR, and TCRdb kept only the in-frame ones, dropping some. D and trimming were read from the DNA, whereas the V and J calls and clone size are those reported in that table. The sample has some 160,000 clones; 65% to 80% are singletons. This clonotype originated in a man in his 60s with acute or convalescent COVID-19. This chain joins TRBV19 and TRBJ1-5; no firm D call. Sequencing used peripheral blood. This CDR3 reads CASSGSDRYQPQHF. The CDR3 nucleotides read TGTGCCAGTAGCGGGAGTGACCGTTATCAGCCCCAGCATTTT.